What follows are 26 T cell receptor beta chains derived from one specimen sequenced in a study of cytomegalovirus exposure and HLA in healthy donors. The PCR made use of 60 Vbeta and 13 Jbeta primers. Data came from immunoSEQ multiplex PCR; TCRdb stores just in-frame clones and leaves some out. This table holds approximately 170,000 clones, around 83% found once. The sequenced sample was PBMCs. The receptors originated from a man aged 50-60 years in good health and CMV-seropositive.

V is TRBV7-3 and J is TRBJ2-7; D is uncertain. The CDR3 has 14 residues. The germline V gene encodes CDR1 SGHTA and CDR2 FQGTGA. V was clipped by 8 bases and J by 0 bases, with 14 bases between them. The CDR3 DNA reads as TGTGCCAGCCACTTCACTGCCGTCTCCTACGAGCAGTACTTC. This codes for CASHFTAVSYEQYF.

The V gene is TRBV7-2, the J gene TRBJ1-5; D is ambiguous. CDR3 length: 15 amino acids. V gave up 5 bases and J gave up 2 bases, with 13 bases separating them. The germline V gene encodes CDR1 SGHTA and CDR2 FQGNSA. The CDR3: CASSPDPGGNQPQHF. CDR3 sequence (DNA): TGTGCCAGCAGCCCAGATCCCGGGGGCAATCAGCCCCAGCATTTT.

The chain employs TRBV28 and TRBJ2-7; 8 nucleotides agree with TRBD1. Germline V gene lookup returns CDR1 MDHEN and CDR2 SYDVKM. Losses at the gene ends were 2 bases for V and 1 base for J; bases not matched to a gene: 7. CDR3 length: 16 residues. The CDR3 is CASSLPDRAYSYEQYF. The CDR3, as DNA: TGTGCCAGCAGTTTACCGGACAGGGCATATTCCTACGAGCAGTACTTC.

This chain uses TRBV9 with TRBJ1-6; TRBD1 agrees at 9 bases. The germline V gene encodes CDR1 SGDLS and CDR2 YYNGEE. Unmatched junction bases numbered 10, after V lost 3 bases and J lost 9 bases. This CDR3 is built from 16 residues. The CDR3 is CASSDTGTGIGSPLHF. The CDR3 bases are TGTGCCAGCAGCGACACCGGGACAGGGATCGGTTCACCCCTCCACTTT.

This sequence joins TRBV30 and TRBJ1-4; D perhaps matches TRBD1 (6 bases). Germline V gives CDR1 GTSNPN, CDR2 SVGIG (reference sequence). With 1 base removed from V and 8 bases from J, the gap between germline ends came to 8 bases. This CDR3 contains 12 residues. CDR3 protein: CAWSGRGEKLFF. In nucleotides, the CDR3 is TGTGCCTGGAGTGGAAGGGGGGAAAAACTGTTTTTT. Together with reference TRBV30 and TRBJ1-4, the CDR3 gives the full variable domain: SQTIHQWPATLVQPVGSPLSLECTVEGTSNPNLYWYRQAAGRGLQLLFYSVGIGQISSEVPQNLSASRPQDRQFILSSKKLLLSDSGFYLCAWSGRGEKLFFGSGTQLSVL.

The J gene is TRBJ2-7, the V gene TRBV18; TRBD2 matches at 10 bases. Germline CDR1 is KGHSH and CDR2 is LQKENI. The V and J ends lost 5 bases and 4 bases, in that order; junction bases with no gene match: 5. This CDR3 has 14 amino acids. The CDR3, as DNA: TGTGCCAGCTCATACCGTAGCGGGGGGTACGAGCAGTACTTC. It specifies CASSYRSGGYEQYF.

V usage is TRBV5-4 and J usage is TRBJ1-3, with D uncertain. Germline loops: CDR1 SGHNT, CDR2 YYREEE (reference sequence). This CDR3 is 16 amino acids long. The V gene lost 2 bases and the J gene lost 4 bases, with 16 bases spanning the gap. CDR3 sequence reads: CASSFAGTAIGNTIYF. DNA of the CDR3: TGTGCCAGCAGCTTCGCGGGTACTGCAATAGGAAACACCATATATTTT.

The chain joins TRBV6-5 to TRBJ1-2, with D possibly being TRBD1 (5 bases). Germline values: CDR1 MNHEY, CDR2 SVGAGI. Deletions cut 11 bases from V and 0 bases from J, with 13 bases between. The CDR3 covers 13 residues. The CDR3 DNA sequence: TGTGCCGCAGCCCTCAGGGCTAACTATGGCTACACCTTC. It specifies CAAALRANYGYTF.

The gene calls are TRBV7-3 and TRBJ2-1, with D maybe TRBD1 (5 bases). This CDR3 spans 16 amino acids. Germline CDR1 reads SGHTA; CDR2 reads FQGTGA. V lost 1 base to trimming and J lost 2 bases, with 12 bases between them. Here the CDR3 DNA reads TGTGCCAGCAGCTTAAGGGGCCAGAAGGCCTACAATGAGCAGTTCTTC. The encoded protein is CASSLRGQKAYNEQFF.

The chain couples TRBV28 to TRBJ1-5; 9 bases are shared with TRBD1. J was trimmed by 2 bases and V by 2 bases; bases with no gene match: 10. Germline loops: CDR1 MDHEN, CDR2 SYDVKM. The CDR3 runs to 18 residues. Here the CDR3 reads CASSLPGQGKRGNQPQHF. The CDR3 DNA follows: TGTGCCAGCAGTTTACCGGGACAGGGAAAAAGAGGCAATCAGCCCCAGCATTTT.

The genes are TRBV9 and TRBJ2-2, with 8 bases lining up with TRBD1. V gave up 2 bases and J gave up 4 bases; unmatched junction bases: 7. This CDR3 contains 16 residues. CDR1 and CDR2 (germline): SGDLS, YYNGEE. As DNA, the CDR3 is TGTGCCAGCAGCGTCGACAGGGGCTTTGGCACCGGGGAGCTGTTTTTT. Protein sequence: CASSVDRGFGTGELFF.

The chain couples TRBV19 to TRBJ1-6; 8 bases fit TRBD1. CDR3 length: 15 amino acids. Trimming cost V 5 bases and J 7 bases; bases outside gene matches: 7. Germline loops: CDR1 LNHDA, CDR2 SQIVND (reference sequence). The chain's CDR3 is CASSSSAGGNSPLHF. The CDR3 DNA sequence: TGTGCCAGTAGTTCCAGCGCAGGGGGCAATTCACCCCTCCACTTT.

This chain joins TRBV7-8 and TRBJ2-7; D might be TRBD1 (5 bases). The CDR3 is 13 amino acids. V shed 5 bases and J shed 0 bases, with 8 bases lying between them. Looked up from germline, CDR1 is SGHVS and CDR2 is FQNEAQ. The CDR3 loop is CASSPDTSYEQYF. For the CDR3, the DNA is TGTGCCAGCAGCCCGGACACCTCCTACGAGCAGTACTTC.

The J gene is TRBJ2-7, the V gene TRBV15; D possibly corresponds to TRBD1 (6 bases). This CDR3 has 14 residues. Germline CDR1 is LNHNV and CDR2 is YYDKDF (reference sequence). With 11 bases removed from V and 3 bases from J, the gap between germline ends came to 20 bases. The DNA for the CDR3 is TGTGCCTCAAGATCCTCCGGGACAAACTACGAGCAGTACTTC. Translating it yields CASRSSGTNYEQYF.

The chain recombines TRBV27 with TRBJ1-1, with D possibly TRBD1 on 5 matching bases. CDR1 MNHEY and CDR2 SMNVEV come from the germline V gene (reference sequence). The CDR3 is 11 amino acids. Trimming shortened V by 5 bases and J by 11 bases, and 12 bases separated the two germline ends. The CDR3 spells CASSTRGRAFF. The CDR3 DNA follows: TGTGCCAGCAGTACAAGGGGCCGGGCTTTCTTT.

This clone was observed a single time. The J gene is TRBJ1-1, the V gene TRBV9; D is unclear. The V gene's germline CDR1 is SGDLS and CDR2 YYNGEE. Trimming took 3 bases from V and 6 from J, leaving 15 bases between them. The CDR3 has 14 residues. CDR3 sequence: CASSAEGPGAEAFF. The CDR3 DNA is TGTGCCAGCAGCGCAGAGGGTCCTGGGGCTGAAGCTTTCTTT.

This chain uses TRBV30 with TRBJ2-1, with TRBD2 matching over 9 bases. This CDR3 spans 16 amino acids. V dropped 1 base and J dropped 3; count of bases not matched to a gene: 7. Germline lookup yields CDR1 GTSNPN and CDR2 SVGIG (reference sequence). The CDR3 DNA reads as TGTGCCTGGAGTGAATCAAGCGGGAGGTACTACAATGAGCAGTTCTTC. Encoded protein: CAWSESSGRYYNEQFF.

The genes are TRBV5-1 and TRBJ2-2; D might be TRBD2 (5 bases). Germline assignment: CDR1 SGHRS and CDR2 YFSETQ. Trimming cost V 1 base and J 0 bases, with 7 bases left between them. The CDR3 has 15 amino acids. The CDR3 coding sequence is TGCGCCAGCAGCTTGCTGGGAGCGAACACCGGGGAGCTGTTTTTT. Residues: CASSLLGANTGELFF.

This clone has only a few counts. The chain has TRBV7-3 and TRBJ2-1, with 7 bases matching TRBD1. The CDR3 has 15 residues. Unmatched junction bases numbered 4, after V lost 1 base and J lost 4 bases. Germline CDR1 reads SGHTA; CDR2 reads FQGTGA. CDR3 amino acids: CASSLRWGQYNEQFF. DNA for the CDR3: TGTGCCAGCAGCTTAAGGTGGGGACAGTACAATGAGCAGTTCTTC.

This sequence joins TRBV19 and TRBJ1-2; 9 bases are shared with TRBD1. The V gene's germline CDR1 is LNHDA and CDR2 SQIVND (reference sequence). CDR3 length equals 17 residues. The ends lost 4 bases at V and 2 bases at J; junction bases unmatched: 11. The CDR3 region is CASSTPGQGRKNYGYTF. Written as DNA, the CDR3 is TGTGCCAGTAGTACCCCGGGACAGGGAAGAAAGAACTATGGCTACACCTTC.

The chain has TRBV30 and TRBJ2-7; 8 nucleotides line up with TRBD2. Germline V gene lookup returns CDR1 GTSNPN and CDR2 SVGIG (reference sequence). V dropped 3 bases and J dropped 1; count of bases not matched to a gene: 5. The CDR3 is 14 amino acids. CDR3 region: CAWRDKRGSYEQYF. The CDR3 bases are TGTGCCTGGAGGGATAAGCGGGGGTCCTACGAGCAGTACTTC.

The rearrangement links TRBV14 to TRBJ2-2, with TRBD2 identical over 13 bases. The CDR3 length is 16 residues. V gave up 1 base and J gave up 9 bases; unmatched junction bases: 5. From germline, CDR1 is SGHDN and CDR2 FVKESK. This chain's CDR3 is CASSQAGTSGNRELFF. The CDR3 nucleotides are TGTGCCAGCAGCCAAGCTGGGACTAGCGGGAACCGGGAGCTGTTTTTT.

The J gene is TRBJ1-2, the V gene TRBV30, with TRBD1 matching 10 bases. CDR1 is GTSNPN and CDR2 is SVGIG in the germline V gene (reference sequence). CDR3 size: 12 residues. The CDR3 here is CGGQGRNYGYTF. As DNA, the CDR3 is TGTGGGGGACAGGGGAGAAACTATGGCTACACCTTC.

This clone was counted a few times. The chain combines TRBV11-2 with TRBJ1-2, with TRBD1 matching over 7 bases. J was trimmed by 2 bases and V by 1 base; bases with no gene match: 7. This CDR3 has 16 residues. Germline CDR1 reads SGHAT; CDR2 reads FQNNGV. The CDR3 here is CASSLAGTVANYGYTF. The CDR3 coding sequence is TGTGCCAGCAGCTTAGCCGGGACAGTCGCAAACTATGGCTACACCTTC.

The chain combines TRBV27 with TRBJ1-4, with D perhaps TRBD1 (6 bases). The CDR3 covers 13 residues. V lost 4 bases to trimming and J lost 7 bases, with 10 bases between them. Germline CDR1 and CDR2: MNHEY and SMNVEV (reference sequence). CDR3 DNA: TGTGCCAGCAGTTCCACAGGGTTTGAAAAACTGTTTTTT. It is translated as CASSSTGFEKLFF. The full variable domain, rest sourced from reference TRBV27 and TRBJ1-4, is EAQVTQNPRYLITVTGKKLTVTCSQNMNHEYMSWYRQDPGLGLRQIYYSMNVEVTDKGDVPEGYKVSRKEKRNFPLILESPSPNQTSLYFCASSSTGFEKLFFGSGTQLSVL.

CDR3: CASPARPRDYEQYF. The DNA of the CDR3 is TGTGCCAGCCCGGCGAGGCCCAGAGACTACGAGCAGTACTTC. The V and J genes are TRBV6-4 and TRBJ2-7; D gene unclear. Germline V gene lookup returns CDR1 MRHNA and CDR2 SNTAGT. The ends were cut back, 8 bases at V and 3 bases at J, with 17 bases in the middle. This CDR3 comprises 14 residues.